Listed below are T cell receptor beta chains from one sample, sequenced in a study of T cell repertoires in cytomegalovirus infection. A single record per CDR3 protein comes from TCRdb applying MiXCR to the reads. This sample has 680,000 or so distinct CDR3 sequences, with approximately 40% found just once. The sample taken for sequencing was PBMCs. The receptor source for this set is a human donor in good health (CMV status not recorded). Some clones in this sample may be carry-over from other donors' samples. Both conserved end residues are trimmed from each CDR3. Clone size is given for some rows only: seen once, a few or many times, or a class if the clone is expanded.

V	J	size	CDR3
TRBV28	TRBJ2-3	few	ASSLIGTITDTQY
TRBV20-1	TRBJ2-3	-	SARDRGYTQY
TRBV4-1	TRBJ1-1	-	ASSRVWVDGAGAEAF
TRBV6-6	TRBJ2-7	few	ASSHDPGGQTYEQY
TRBV7-4	TRBJ2-1	-	ASSLVGRDEQF
TRBV6-1	TRBJ1-1	-	ASSSFGATESS
TRBV6-6	TRBJ2-1	-	ASRSQKGNYHL
TRBV7-6	TRBJ1-5	-	ASSLCRPGFSNHPQH
TRBV5-1	TRBJ2-7	-	ASSPQGRGDEQY
TRBV5-5	TRBJ1-6	-	ASSWGHGRSPLH
TRBV7-3	TRBJ2-7	-	ASSSFSGTTNYEQY
TRBV28	TRBJ2-1	few	ASSLAGGPQGGQF
TRBV10-3	TRBJ2-3	few	AIRGTSGPTDTQY
TRBV28	TRBJ2-2	-	ASSLSSGRATGELV
TRBV19	TRBJ2-2	-	ASRSGQGFTGELF
TRBV20-1	TRBJ2-1	-	SARVRLSYNEQF
TRBV20-1	TRBJ2-7	-	SAALIYEQY
TRBV7-9	TRBJ1-4	many	ASSLWNGTYEKLF
TRBV19	TRBJ1-1	few	ASSIDLGTEAF
TRBV15	TRBJ2-7	-	ATSRPDVGDYEQY
TRBV5-5	TRBJ2-7	-	ASSLLGRGPDEQY
TRBV15	TRBJ2-4	-	ATRDRKNIQY
TRBV7-9	TRBJ2-1	-	ASNDPNEQF
TRBV4-1	TRBJ1-4	many	ASSQDGRGSNEKLF
TRBV12-3/TRBV12-4	TRBJ2-2	few	ASSTLGLAGKGELF
TRBV7-8	TRBJ1-2	-	ASSIKETAGYT
TRBV28	TRBJ2-1	-	ASSFGTSYNEQF
TRBV7-6	TRBJ2-1	-	ASSLAVGVRANEQF
TRBV30	TRBJ1-1	-	AWSPLQGATLNTEAF
TRBV7-3	TRBJ2-3	few	ASSPRTVTDTQY
TRBV28	TRBJ2-7	-	ASRAGQSYEQY
TRBV7-6	TRBJ2-5	many	ASSPLASPRETQY
TRBV28	TRBJ1-1	few	ASRTNAGQGNTEAF
TRBV19	TRBJ2-5	-	ASSMGLALKETQY
TRBV7-2	TRBJ2-2	-	ASSLVSLGGANTGELF
TRBV4-1	TRBJ2-5	-	ASSQSGGLQLRETQY
TRBV12-3/TRBV12-4	TRBJ2-1	-	ASSLGTSGSVAHEQF
TRBV20-1	TRBJ1-5	-	SARGQGRNQPQH
TRBV6-1	TRBJ2-7	many	ASSEAGTGDSYEQY
TRBV20-1	TRBJ1-2	few	SARDQGFGYT
TRBV2	TRBJ2-5	-	ASRRGSGETQY
TRBV6-1	TRBJ1-5	few	ASTLDESNQPQH